These 8 T cell receptor beta chains were sequenced from one sample in a study of cytomegalovirus exposure and HLA in healthy donors. Using immunoSEQ multiplex PCR, the repertoire was profiled, and TCRdb retains in-frame clones only, with some absent. The top ten clones hold approximately 1% of a sample with approximately 280,000 clones, approximately 86% of them seen once. Specimen: PBMCs. The receptors come from a woman aged 18-29 years in good health and CMV-seronegative.

The genes are TRBV10-3 and TRBJ2-7; 8 bases are shared with TRBD2. From germline, CDR1 is ENHRY and CDR2 SYGVKD. The CDR3 has 12 residues. Trimming at V came to 8 bases and at J to 2 bases, leaving 2 bases not matched to a gene. The chain's CDR3 is CAIGGLAYEQYF. CDR3 sequence (DNA): TGTGCCATCGGGGGACTAGCCTACGAGCAGTACTTC.

The chain recombines TRBV28 with TRBJ2-7; 10 nucleotides line up with TRBD1. CDR1 and CDR2 from the germline V gene are MDHEN and SYDVKM. The CDR3 is 15 residues long. J gave up 2 bases and V 5 bases, and 6 bases lay outside the gene matches. For the CDR3, the DNA is TGTGCCAGCAGTATATACGGACAGGGGGCCTACGAGCAGTACTTC. Its translation: CASSIYGQGAYEQYF.

This clone was counted once. The V gene is TRBV2, the J gene TRBJ2-1, with 9 bases identical to TRBD1. CDR3 size: 15 residues. J gave up 0 bases and V 8 bases, and 5 bases lay outside the gene matches. Per germline, CDR1 SNHLY and CDR2 FYNNEI. The CDR3 DNA reads TGTGCCAGCGAAAGGGACAGGGTCTCCTACAATGAGCAGTTCTTC. Translated: CASERDRVSYNEQFF.

This chain uses TRBV11-1 with TRBJ2-5, with 7 bases aligning to TRBD1. Trimming took 0 bases from V and 3 from J; bases not matched to a gene: 7. CDR3 size: 16 residues. The germline V gene encodes CDR1 SGHAT and CDR2 FQDESV (reference sequence). The CDR3 region is CASSLAGSTGEETQYF. The CDR3 nucleotides are TGTGCCAGCAGCTTAGCAGGTAGCACAGGGGAAGAGACCCAGTACTTC.

The genes are TRBV6-1 and TRBJ1-2; 7 nucleotides align to TRBD1. J was trimmed by 4 bases and V by 2 bases; bases with no gene match: 1. Germline assignment: CDR1 MNHNS and CDR2 SASEGT. This CDR3 spans 13 amino acids. Here the CDR3 DNA reads TGTGCCAGCAGTGAAAGGACAGGCTATGGCTACACCTTC. Amino acid sequence: CASSERTGYGYTF.

In nucleotides, the CDR3 is TGTGCCAGCTCACCGAGGACAGGCGTCTATAATTCACCCCTCCACTTT. It codes for CASSPRTGVYNSPLHF. This chain connects TRBV18 to TRBJ1-6; 7 bases agree with TRBD1. CDR1 is KGHSH, CDR2 LQKENI, per germline. With V trimmed by 3 bases and J by 3 bases, 5 bases remained unmatched. The CDR3 has 16 residues. The variable domain in full, completed from reference TRBV18 and TRBJ1-6, reads NAGVMQNPRHLVRRRGQEARLRCSPMKGHSHVYWYRQLPEEGLKFMVYLQKENIIDESGMPKERFSAEFPKEGPSILRIQQVVRGDSAAYFCASSPRTGVYNSPLHFGNGTRLTVT.

The genes are TRBV5-1 and TRBJ2-1, with D tentatively TRBD2 (5 bases). With 6 bases removed from V and 0 bases from J, the gap between germline ends came to 16 bases. From germline, CDR1 is SGHRS and CDR2 YFSETQ. The CDR3 loop spans 16 amino acids. CDR3 in DNA: TGCGCCAGCACCCGCCTCGGCGGGCTCTCCTACAATGAGCAGTTCTTC. This codes for CASTRLGGLSYNEQFF.

The chain combines TRBV6-5 with TRBJ2-4; TRBD1 agrees at 7 bases. The junction had 7 bases not matched to a gene; V was cut back by 0 bases and J by 5 bases. Per germline, CDR1 MNHEY and CDR2 SVGAGI. The CDR3 totals 16 residues. CDR3 region: CASSYSPGQGENIQYF. CDR3 bases: TGTGCCAGCAGTTACTCACCGGGGCAGGGGGAAAACATTCAGTACTTC.